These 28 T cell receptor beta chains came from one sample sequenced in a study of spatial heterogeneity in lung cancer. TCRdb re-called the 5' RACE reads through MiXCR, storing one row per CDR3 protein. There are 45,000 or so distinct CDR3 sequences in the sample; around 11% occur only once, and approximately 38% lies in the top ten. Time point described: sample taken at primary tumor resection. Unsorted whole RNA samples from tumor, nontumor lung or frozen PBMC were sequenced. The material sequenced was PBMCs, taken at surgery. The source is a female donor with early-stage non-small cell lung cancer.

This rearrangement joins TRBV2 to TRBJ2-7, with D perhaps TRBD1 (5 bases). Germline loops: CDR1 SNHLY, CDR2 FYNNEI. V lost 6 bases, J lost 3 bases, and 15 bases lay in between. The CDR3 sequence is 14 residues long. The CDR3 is CASRFDSPSYEQYF. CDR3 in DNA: TGTGCCAGCAGGTTCGACAGCCCAAGCTACGAGCAGTACTTC.

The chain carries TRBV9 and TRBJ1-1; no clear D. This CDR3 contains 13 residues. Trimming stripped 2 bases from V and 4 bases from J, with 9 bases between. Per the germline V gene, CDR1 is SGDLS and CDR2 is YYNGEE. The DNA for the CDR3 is TGTGCCAGCAGCGTGGCGGGGTCCACTGAAGCTTTCTTT. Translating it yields CASSVAGSTEAFF.

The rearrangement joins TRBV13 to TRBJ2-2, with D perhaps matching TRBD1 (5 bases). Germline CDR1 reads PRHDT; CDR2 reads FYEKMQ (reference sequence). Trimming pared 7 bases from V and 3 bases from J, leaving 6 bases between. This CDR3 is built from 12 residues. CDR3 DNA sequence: TGTGCCAGCACAGGGTACACCGGGGAGCTGTTTTTT. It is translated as CASTGYTGELFF.

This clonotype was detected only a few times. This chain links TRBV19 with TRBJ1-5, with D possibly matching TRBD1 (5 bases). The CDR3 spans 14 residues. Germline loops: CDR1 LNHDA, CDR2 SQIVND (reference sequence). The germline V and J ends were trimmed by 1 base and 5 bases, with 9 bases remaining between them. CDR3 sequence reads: CASSIVQGYQPQHF. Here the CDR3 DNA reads TGTGCCAGTAGTATAGTGCAGGGCTATCAGCCCCAGCATTTT.

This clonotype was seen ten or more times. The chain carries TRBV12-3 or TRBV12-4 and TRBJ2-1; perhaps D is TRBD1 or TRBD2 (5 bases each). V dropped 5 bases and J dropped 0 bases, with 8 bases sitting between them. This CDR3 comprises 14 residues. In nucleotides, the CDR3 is TGTGCCAGCAGTCCAGGGAGCTCCTACAATGAGCAGTTCTTC. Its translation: CASSPGSSYNEQFF.

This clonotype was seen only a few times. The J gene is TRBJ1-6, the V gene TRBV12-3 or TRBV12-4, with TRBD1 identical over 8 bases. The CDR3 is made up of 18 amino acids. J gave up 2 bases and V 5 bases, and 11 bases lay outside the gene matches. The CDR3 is CASSQRTGTDAYNSPLHF. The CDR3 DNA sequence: TGTGCCAGCAGTCAGAGGACAGGGACGGACGCCTATAATTCACCCCTCCACTTT.

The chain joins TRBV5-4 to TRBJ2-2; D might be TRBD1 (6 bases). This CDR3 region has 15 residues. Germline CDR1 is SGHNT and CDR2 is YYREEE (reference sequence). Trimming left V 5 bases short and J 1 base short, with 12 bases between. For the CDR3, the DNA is TGTGCCAGCAGGCATGAACAGGGGAACACCGGGGAGCTGTTTTTT. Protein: CASRHEQGNTGELFF.

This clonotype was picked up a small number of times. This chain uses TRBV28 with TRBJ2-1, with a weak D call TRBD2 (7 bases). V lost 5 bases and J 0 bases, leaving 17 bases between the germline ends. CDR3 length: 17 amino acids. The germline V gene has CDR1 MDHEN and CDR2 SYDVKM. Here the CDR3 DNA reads TGTGCCAGCAGTACCGCTTCCGGGGGGCCCTCCTACAATGAGCAGTTCTTC. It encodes CASSTASGGPSYNEQFF.

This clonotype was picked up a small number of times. CDR3 region: CASSELGGQPQHF. CDR3 coding DNA: TGTGCCAGCAGTGAACTGGGGGGCCAGCCCCAGCATTTT. J is TRBJ1-5 and V is TRBV2, with TRBD1 as a possible D gene (6 bases). The CDR3 is 13 amino acids. Per the germline V gene, CDR1 is SNHLY and CDR2 is FYNNEI. The ends were cut back, 2 bases at V and 7 bases at J, with 9 bases in the middle.

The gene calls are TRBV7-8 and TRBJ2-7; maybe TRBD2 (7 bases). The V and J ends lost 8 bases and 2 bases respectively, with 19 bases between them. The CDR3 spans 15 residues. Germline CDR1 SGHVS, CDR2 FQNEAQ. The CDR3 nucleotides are TGTGCCAGCTTAGGCGGCGGGGGCCCAGCCTACGAGCAGTACTTC. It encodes CASLGGGGPAYEQYF.

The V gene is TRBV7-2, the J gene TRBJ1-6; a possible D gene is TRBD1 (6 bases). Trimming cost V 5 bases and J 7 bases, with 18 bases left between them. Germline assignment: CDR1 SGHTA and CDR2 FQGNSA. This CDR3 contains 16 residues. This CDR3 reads CASSLGSGGDNSPLHF. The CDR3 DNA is TGTGCCAGCAGCCTAGGTTCGGGGGGCGACAATTCACCCCTCCACTTT.

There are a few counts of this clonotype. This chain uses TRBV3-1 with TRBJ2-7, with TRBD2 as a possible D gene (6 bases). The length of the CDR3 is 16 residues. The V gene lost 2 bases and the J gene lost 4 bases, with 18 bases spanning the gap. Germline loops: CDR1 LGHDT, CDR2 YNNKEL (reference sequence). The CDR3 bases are TGTGCCAGCAGCCAACCGATCGGGACTGTCTTATACGAGCAGTACTTC. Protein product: CASSQPIGTVLYEQYF.

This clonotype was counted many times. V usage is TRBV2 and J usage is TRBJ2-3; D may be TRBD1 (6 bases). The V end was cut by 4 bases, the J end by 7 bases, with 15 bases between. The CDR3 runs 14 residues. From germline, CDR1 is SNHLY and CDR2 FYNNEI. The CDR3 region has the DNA TGTGCCAGCAGTGTCGTCAGGGGCGAACATACGCAGTATTTT. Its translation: CASSVVRGEHTQYF.

The chain's CDR3 is CASSLAQGASSGELFF. CDR3 in DNA: TGCGCCAGCAGCTTGGCCCAGGGGGCATCGTCCGGGGAGCTGTTTTTT. The rearrangement links TRBV5-1 to TRBJ2-2; 8 bases line up with TRBD1. Unmatched junction bases numbered 7, after V lost 0 bases and J lost 6 bases. Germline V lookup: CDR1 SGHRS, CDR2 YFSETQ. This CDR3 comprises 16 residues.

This CDR3 reads CASSFSQGMGNEQFF. The CDR3 bases are TGTGCCAGCAGCTTCTCGCAGGGGATGGGCAATGAGCAGTTCTTC. The chain employs TRBV7-9 and TRBJ2-1; D perhaps matches TRBD1 (6 bases). The germline V and J ends were trimmed by 3 bases and 6 bases, with 15 bases remaining between them. This CDR3 spans 15 amino acids. Germline assignment: CDR1 SEHNR and CDR2 FQNEAQ (reference sequence). Full variable domain (outside the CDR3, taken from reference TRBV7-9 and TRBJ2-1): DTGVSQNPRHKITKRGQNVTFRCDPISEHNRLYWYRQTLGQGPEFLTYFQNEAQLEKSRLLSDRFSAERPKGSFSTLEIQRTEQGDSAMYLCASSFSQGMGNEQFFGPGTRLTVL.

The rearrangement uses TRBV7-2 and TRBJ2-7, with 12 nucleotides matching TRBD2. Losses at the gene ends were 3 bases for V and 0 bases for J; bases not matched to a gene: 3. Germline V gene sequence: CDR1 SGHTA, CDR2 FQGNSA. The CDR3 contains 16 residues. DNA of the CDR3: TGTGCCAGCAGCTTCTCACTAGCGGGGGGCTCCTACGAGCAGTACTTC. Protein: CASSFSLAGGSYEQYF.

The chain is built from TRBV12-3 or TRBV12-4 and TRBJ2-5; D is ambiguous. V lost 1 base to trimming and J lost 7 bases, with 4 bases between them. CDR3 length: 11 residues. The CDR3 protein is CASSLGWTQYF. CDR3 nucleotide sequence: TGTGCCAGCAGTTTAGGTTGGACCCAGTACTTC.

CDR3 sequence (DNA): TGTGCCAGCTCACCTAGCGGGAGGTTAGATACGCAGTATTTT. Protein: CASSPSGRLDTQYF. The chain recombines TRBV18 with TRBJ2-3, with TRBD2 matching 10 bases. The CDR3 spans 14 residues. Per the germline V gene, CDR1 is KGHSH and CDR2 is LQKENI. V was clipped by 3 bases and J by 5 bases; unmatched bases: 2.

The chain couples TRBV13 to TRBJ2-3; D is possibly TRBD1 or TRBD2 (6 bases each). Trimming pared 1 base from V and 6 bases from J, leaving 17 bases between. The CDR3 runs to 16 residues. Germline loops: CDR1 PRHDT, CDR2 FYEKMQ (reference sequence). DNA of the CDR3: TGTGCCAGCAGCTTAGACTCCAAGGGGGGTGAGGATACGCAGTATTTT. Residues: CASSLDSKGGEDTQYF.

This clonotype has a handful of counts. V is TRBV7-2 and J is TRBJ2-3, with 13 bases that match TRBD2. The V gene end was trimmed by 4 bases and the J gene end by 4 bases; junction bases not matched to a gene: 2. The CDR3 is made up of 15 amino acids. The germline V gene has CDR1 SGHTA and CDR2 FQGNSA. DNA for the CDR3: TGTGCCAGCAGCTCGGGACTAGCGGGGCCAGATACGCAGTATTTT. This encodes CASSSGLAGPDTQYF. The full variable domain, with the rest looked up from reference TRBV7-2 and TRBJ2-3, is GAGVSQSPSNKVTEKGKDVELRCDPISGHTALYWYRQSLGQGLEFLIYFQGNSAPDKSGLPSDRFSAERTGGSVSTLTIQRTQQEDSAVYLCASSSGLAGPDTQYFGPGTRLTVL.

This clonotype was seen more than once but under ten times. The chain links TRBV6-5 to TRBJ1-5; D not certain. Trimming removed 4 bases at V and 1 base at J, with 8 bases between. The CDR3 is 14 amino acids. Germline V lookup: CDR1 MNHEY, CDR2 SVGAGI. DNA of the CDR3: TGTGCCAGCAGTTTCTTCCCGAGCAATCAGCCCCAGCATTTT. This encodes CASSFFPSNQPQHF.

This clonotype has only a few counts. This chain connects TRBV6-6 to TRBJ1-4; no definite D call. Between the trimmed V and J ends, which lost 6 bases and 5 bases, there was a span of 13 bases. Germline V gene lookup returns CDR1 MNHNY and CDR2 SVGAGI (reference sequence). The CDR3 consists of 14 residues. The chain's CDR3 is CASSPGIKNEKLFF. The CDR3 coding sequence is TGTGCCAGCAGCCCCGGGATCAAGAATGAAAAACTGTTTTTT.

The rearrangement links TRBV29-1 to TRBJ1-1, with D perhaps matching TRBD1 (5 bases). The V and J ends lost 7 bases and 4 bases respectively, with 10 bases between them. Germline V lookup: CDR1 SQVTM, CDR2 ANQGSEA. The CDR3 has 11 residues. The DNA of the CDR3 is TGCAGCGCCATGCAGGGCACTGAAGCTTTCTTT. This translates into CSAMQGTEAFF.

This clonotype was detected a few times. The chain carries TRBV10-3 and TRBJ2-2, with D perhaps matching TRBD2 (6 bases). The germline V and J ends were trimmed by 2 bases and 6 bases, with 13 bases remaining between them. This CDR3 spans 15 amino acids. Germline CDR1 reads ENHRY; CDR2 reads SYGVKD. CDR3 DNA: TGTGCCATCAGTGAGGATGACACGGGGGCCGGGGAGCTGTTTTTT. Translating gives CAISEDDTGAGELFF.

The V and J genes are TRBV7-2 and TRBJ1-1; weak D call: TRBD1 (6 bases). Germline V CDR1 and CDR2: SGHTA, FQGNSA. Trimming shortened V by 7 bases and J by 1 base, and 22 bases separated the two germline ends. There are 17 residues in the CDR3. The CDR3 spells CASTQTRLAGANTEAFF. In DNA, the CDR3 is TGTGCCAGCACCCAGACCCGCTTGGCAGGGGCGAACACTGAAGCTTTCTTT.

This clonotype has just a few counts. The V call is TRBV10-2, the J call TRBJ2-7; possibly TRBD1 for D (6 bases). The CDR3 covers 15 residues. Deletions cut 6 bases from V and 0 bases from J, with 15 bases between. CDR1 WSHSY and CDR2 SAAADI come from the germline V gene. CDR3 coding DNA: TGCGCCAGCAGCGCCTCCGGGACATACTCCTACGAGCAGTACTTC. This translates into CASSASGTYSYEQYF.

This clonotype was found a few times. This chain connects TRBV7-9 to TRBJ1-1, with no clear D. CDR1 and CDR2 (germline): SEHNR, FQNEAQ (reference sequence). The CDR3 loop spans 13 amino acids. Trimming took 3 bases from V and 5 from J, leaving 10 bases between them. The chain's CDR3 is CASSFGGPTEAFF. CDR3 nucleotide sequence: TGTGCCAGCAGCTTCGGAGGGCCGACTGAAGCTTTCTTT.

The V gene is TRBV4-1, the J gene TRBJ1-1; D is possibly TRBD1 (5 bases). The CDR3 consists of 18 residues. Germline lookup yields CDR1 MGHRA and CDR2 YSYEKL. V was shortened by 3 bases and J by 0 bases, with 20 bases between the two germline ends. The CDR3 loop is CASSHGRGETLMNTEAFF. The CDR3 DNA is TGCGCCAGCAGCCACGGCCGGGGGGAAACCCTCATGAACACTGAAGCTTTCTTT.